This T cell receptor beta chain was retrieved from a study of shared clonotypes between healthy human individuals. TCRdb's table, derived via immunoSEQ multiplex PCR, lists solely in-frame clones and lacks some. The table lists roughly 2.2 million clones, 90% to 95% of them singletons. V trimming: 11 bases; J trimming: 0 bases; junction bases outside the gene matches: 12. CDR1 is MNHNY and CDR2 is SVGAGI in the germline V gene (reference sequence). There are 16 residues in the CDR3. Comments on this clone: The antigen remains undetermined.

Whole-study results and caveats: In general, naive subsets displayed greater estimated richness than memory subsets did. Non-shared clonotypes showed lower generation probabilities than clonotypes common to all four donors.

The sequenced material came from naive CD4+ T cells from PBMCs. Subset reported: CD45RA+ positively selected. The receptor was isolated from a man aged 18 to 29 in good health. Some clones in this sample may be carry-over from other donors' samples. The chain combines TRBV6-6 with TRBJ2-3; 9 bases fit TRBD2. The CDR3 DNA is TGTGCCGCAACTCCGGGACTAGCATCCAGCACAGATACGCAGTATTTT. It codes for CAATPGLASSTDTQYF.